Listed below are T cell receptor beta chains from one sample, sequenced in a study of T-cell memory formation after mild COVID-19. TCRdb reprocessed the 5' RACE reads via MiXCR and lists one record per CDR3 protein. The table shows about 300,000 distinct CDR3 sequences, with roughly a fifth occurring only once. The specimen sequenced was PBMCs or a T cell subset sorted from them (not recorded which). Source of these receptors: a man younger than 35 who had mild COVID-19 (a few samples of this study predate the infection). Cell type and time point are not known. Each CDR3 is given with its conserved first and last residue. A D gene is named only where the DNA matches it firmly. Clone size appears in some rows only: once, few, many, or a class for an expanded clone.

>-|TRBV20-1|-|TRBJ1-1
TGCAGTGCTATTTCACGGCTGAACACTGAAGCTTTCTTT
CSAISRLNTEAFF
>-|TRBV27|-|TRBJ2-7
TGTGCCAGCAGGCGGATCGGAGACTACGAGCAGTACTTC
CASRRIGDYEQYF
>few|TRBV7-2|-|TRBJ1-1
TGTGCCAGCAGCAGAATCAGGGAGCGAGTACAAGCTTTCTTT
CASSRIRERVQAFF
>-|TRBV7-2|TRBD1|TRBJ2-1
TGTGCCAGCAGCTTAGCCTGGGACAGGGCCTACAATGAGCAGTTCTTC
CASSLAWDRAYNEQFF
>-|TRBV7-9|-|TRBJ2-3
TGTGCCAGCAGCTTAAGCCCCGTAGGGTCGGATACGCAGTATTTT
CASSLSPVGSDTQYF
>many|TRBV12-3/TRBV12-4|-|TRBJ2-5
TGTGCCAGCAGTTTCGTGCCCGAGGAGACCCAGTACTTC
CASSFVPEETQYF
>many|TRBV5-1|TRBD1|TRBJ2-2
TGCGCCAGCAGCAGGACCGGGACAGGGGGCATCGGGGAGCTGTTTTTT
CASSRTGTGGIGELFF
>-|TRBV4-3|TRBD2|TRBJ2-7
TGCGCCAGCAGCCTCGGACTAGTTTACGAGCAGTACTTC
CASSLGLVYEQYF
>-|TRBV29-1|-|TRBJ2-1
TGCAGCGTTGCTCTGGCTGGGAATGAGCAGTTCTTC
CSVALAGNEQFF
>-|TRBV15|-|TRBJ2-7
TGTGCCACCAGCAGACAGAGGTCCTACGAGCAGTACTTC
CATSRQRSYEQYF
>few|TRBV20-1|-|TRBJ1-3
TGCAGTGCTTGGCTCCAGGGCGGAAACACCATATATTTT
CSAWLQGGNTIYF
>many|TRBV3-1|-|TRBJ2-3
TGTGCCAGCAGCCAAGATGGAACTAGCAGGGTCACAGATACGCAGTATTTT
CASSQDGTSRVTDTQYF
>-|TRBV12-3/TRBV12-4|TRBD1|TRBJ2-1
TGTGCCAGCAATCTCTACCGGGACAGGGGCCATGAGCAGTTCTTC
CASNLYRDRGHEQFF
>-|TRBV4-1|-|TRBJ1-5
TGCGCCAGCAGCCAGGGGCAAGGTGATCAGCCCCAGCATTTT
CASSQGQGDQPQHF
>many|TRBV20-1|-|TRBJ1-5
TGCAGTGCTAGGATACGTTCCTACAATCAGCCCCAGCATTTT
CSARIRSYNQPQHF
>-|TRBV7-9|TRBD1|TRBJ2-1
TGTGCCAGCAGCTTACCCCGACAGGGGGCGGGCAATGAGCAGTTCTTC
CASSLPRQGAGNEQFF
>-|TRBV24-1|TRBD2|TRBJ2-3
TGTGCCACCAGTGATGGCGGGGGGCCCAACACAGATACGCAGTATTTT
CATSDGGGPNTDTQYF
>many|TRBV14|-|TRBJ2-4
TGTGCCAGCAGCCAAGATGTGCAAAACATTCAGTACTTC
CASSQDVQNIQYF
>-|TRBV6-5|TRBD1|TRBJ2-3
TGTGCCAGCGAGCTTGGGACAGGGGAAGTTACGCAGTATTTT
CASELGTGEVTQYF
>-|TRBV2|TRBD1|TRBJ1-4
TGTGCCAGCAGTGCTGAGGGGACAGGGAGTGAAAAACTGTTTTTT
CASSAEGTGSEKLFF
>few|TRBV5-5|-|TRBJ2-1
TGTGCCAGCAGCCGACTCCGGGACCGAGGGATGGAGCAGTTCTTC
CASSRLRDRGMEQFF
>-|TRBV10-3|-|TRBJ1-2
TGTGCCATCAGTGATCGGGGGGCGGACTATGGCTACACCTTC
CAISDRGADYGYTF
>once|TRBV12-3/TRBV12-4|TRBD1|TRBJ1-5
TGTGCCAGCAGTTTAGGGGCCGGCAGGGGGATAAAGCCCCAGCATTTT
CASSLGAGRGIKPQHF
>few|TRBV7-9|TRBD1|TRBJ1-2
TGTGCCAGCAGCTGGTGGGACAGCTCCTATGGCTACACCTTC
CASSWWDSSYGYTF
>-|TRBV9|-|TRBJ2-5
TGTGCCAGCAGCGTACAGGGATCCGAGACCCAGTACTTC
CASSVQGSETQYF
>few|TRBV6-6|TRBD1|TRBJ1-6
TGTGCCAGCAGTTACAGGGGACAGGGGGCGCGTTCACCCCTCCACTTT
CASSYRGQGARSPLHF
>-|TRBV5-1|-|TRBJ1-4
TGCGCCAGCAGCTTGGTTCAGGGAGGTGAAAAACTGTTTTTT
CASSLVQGGEKLFF
>few|TRBV10-3|-|TRBJ1-2
TGTGCCATAAACACTTTCAACTATGGCTACACCTTC
CAINTFNYGYTF